The sequence of this T cell receptor beta chain was determined in a study of Ad26.COV2.S vaccination and SARS-CoV-2 variants. Study background: Ad26.COV2.S, an intramuscular injection, was given once or twice 56 days apart.

With respect to this clone: Its specificity is not known.

Assay: immunoSEQ multiplex PCR; the TCRdb copy retains only in-frame clones and omits some. Of 350,000 to 550,000 clones in the sample, 75% to 90% were seen once. Treatment noted: 15 to 20 received Ad26.COV2.S at low or high dose, single or two shots; roughly 5 received placebo; per-sample allocation not given. On day 63 after the first injection, vaccine and placebo recipients gave samples. Trimming shortened V by 0 bases and J by 4 bases, and 4 bases separated the two germline ends. Germline V gene sequence: CDR1 SGHTA, CDR2 FQGTGA. The CDR3 is made up of 13 amino acids. Study-level results: Comparability of non-spike TCR breadth was observed across vaccine and placebo recipients.

This material consisted of peripheral blood, taken in a trial of Ad26.COV2.S vaccine versus placebo. The chain carries TRBV7-3 and TRBJ1-5; D not resolved. The TCR comes from a person between 18 and 59 years old who received the Ad26.COV2.S COVID-19 vaccine or a placebo. CDR3 region: CASSLTVNQPQHF. Written as DNA, the CDR3 is TGTGCCAGCAGCTTAACCGTTAATCAGCCCCAGCATTTT.